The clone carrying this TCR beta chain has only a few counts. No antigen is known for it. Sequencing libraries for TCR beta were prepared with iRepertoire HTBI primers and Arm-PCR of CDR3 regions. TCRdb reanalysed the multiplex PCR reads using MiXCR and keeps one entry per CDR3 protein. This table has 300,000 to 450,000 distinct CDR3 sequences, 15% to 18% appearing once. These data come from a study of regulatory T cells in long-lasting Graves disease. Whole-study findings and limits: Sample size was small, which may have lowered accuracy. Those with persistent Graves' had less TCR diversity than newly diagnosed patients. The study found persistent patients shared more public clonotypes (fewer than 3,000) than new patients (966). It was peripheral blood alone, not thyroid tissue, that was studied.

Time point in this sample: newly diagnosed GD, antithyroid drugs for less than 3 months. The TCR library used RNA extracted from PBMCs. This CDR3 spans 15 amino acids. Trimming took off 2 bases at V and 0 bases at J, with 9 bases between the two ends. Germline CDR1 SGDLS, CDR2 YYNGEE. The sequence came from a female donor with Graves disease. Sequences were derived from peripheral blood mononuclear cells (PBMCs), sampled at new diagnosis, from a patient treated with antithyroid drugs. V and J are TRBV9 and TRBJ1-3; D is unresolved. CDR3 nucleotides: TGTGCCAGCAGCGTGCACGAAAGCTCTGGAAACACCATATATTTT. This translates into CASSVHESSGNTIYF.